A selection of T cell receptor beta chains follows, all from one sample in a study of T cells in Graves' hyperthyroidism and ophthalmopathy. TCRdb re-called the multiplex PCR reads with MiXCR, one entry per CDR3 protein. The repertoire has about 280,000 distinct CDR3 sequences, about 25% of them found once; the top ten carry roughly 24%. The sequenced sample was blood. These receptors came from a man in his forties with Graves' hyperthyroidism that later progressed to Graves' ophthalmopathy. Each CDR3 is given without its conserved first and last residue. Each record gives: J gene, V gene, CDR3 length, CDR3 protein.

TRBJ2-5,TRBV10-3,13,AISGYQGARETQY
TRBJ2-7,TRBV6-1,8,ASGKLEQY
TRBJ1-1,TRBV19,14,ASSSEVRVMNTEAF
TRBJ1-2,TRBV29-1,9,SVEGGIGYT
TRBJ1-2,TRBV12-3/TRBV12-4,14,ASSFTGTGESYGYT
TRBJ2-7,TRBV11-2,15,ASSLDLWDSLSYEQY
TRBJ2-7,TRBV19,13,ASSMLSTPGYEQY
TRBJ2-2,TRBV7-8,12,ASTTRMGFGELF
TRBJ1-1,TRBV5-1,13,ASSLEFGGSTEAF
TRBJ2-2,TRBV28,14,ASTPPGLANTGELF
TRBJ1-1,TRBV10-3,12,AISDAGGSTEAF
TRBJ2-5,TRBV5-1,13,ASSLAGQGTETQY
TRBJ2-7,TRBV28,13,ASSPIAGGPYEQY
TRBJ2-5,TRBV12-3/TRBV12-4,12,ASSFRQYQETQY
TRBJ2-2,TRBV2,13,ASSVRGRAAGELF
TRBJ1-1,TRBV6-2/TRBV6-3,12,ASSSQGDFTEAF
TRBJ2-5,TRBV6-1,11,ASMDTGGETQY
TRBJ2-2,TRBV25-1,13,ASSELQGNTGELF
TRBJ2-7,TRBV4-1,15,ASSQGAERELTREQY
TRBJ1-5,TRBV27,11,ASSVDRVQPQH
TRBJ2-5,TRBV7-3,8,ASTPDTQY
TRBJ1-1,TRBV6-2/TRBV6-3,12,ASRPDATNTEAF
TRBJ1-5,TRBV9,9,ASGSDQPQH
TRBJ2-2,TRBV18,13,ASSPFGGGTGELF
TRBJ2-7,TRBV20-1,12,SARLAGSTYEQY
TRBJ1-2,TRBV6-5,11,ASSSLIQGDYT
TRBJ2-7,TRBV28,13,ASSPTVQVLNEQY